The sample holds many counts of the clone carrying this T cell receptor (beta chain). Its matching antigen is unknown. For TCRbeta, the library was prepared with unique molecular identifiers. MiXCR, applied by TCRdb to the PCR reads, yields one record per CDR3 protein. The repertoire holds about 150,000 distinct CDR3 sequences, with around 10% as singletons. Per the germline V gene, CDR1 is DFQATT and CDR2 is SNEGSKA (reference sequence). The CDR3 totals 18 residues. V lost 1 base and J lost 3, with 25 bases in between. The record originates from a study of T-cell reconstitution after alpha-beta-depleted transplantation in children. Study-wide results and caveats: Several hundred rapidly expanded clones from non-depleted graft cells reportedly supplied alpha-beta T cells about two months post-transplant.

The sample was PBMCs, taken before TCRalphabeta/CD19-depleted stem cell transplant. The V gene is TRBV20-1, the J gene TRBJ2-7, with D possibly matching TRBD1 (6 bases). The sequence was obtained from a boy younger than 10 with acute myeloid leukemia, due to receive a stem cell transplant. The CDR3 sequence: CSARGDQIRDNLIYEQYF. Written as DNA, the CDR3 is TGCAGTGCTAGAGGGGACCAAATCCGGGACAACCTAATCTACGAGCAGTACTTC.